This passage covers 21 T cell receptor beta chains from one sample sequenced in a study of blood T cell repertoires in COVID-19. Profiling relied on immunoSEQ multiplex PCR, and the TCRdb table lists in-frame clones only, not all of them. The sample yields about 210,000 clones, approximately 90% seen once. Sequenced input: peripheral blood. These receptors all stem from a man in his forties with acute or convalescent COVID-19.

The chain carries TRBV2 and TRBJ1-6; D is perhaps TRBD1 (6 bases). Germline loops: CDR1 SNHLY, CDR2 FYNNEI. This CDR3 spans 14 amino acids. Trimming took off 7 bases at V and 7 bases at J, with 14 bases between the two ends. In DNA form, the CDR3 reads TGTGCCAGCACTGCAGGGGAGGGGAATTCACCCCTCCACTTT. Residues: CASTAGEGNSPLHF.

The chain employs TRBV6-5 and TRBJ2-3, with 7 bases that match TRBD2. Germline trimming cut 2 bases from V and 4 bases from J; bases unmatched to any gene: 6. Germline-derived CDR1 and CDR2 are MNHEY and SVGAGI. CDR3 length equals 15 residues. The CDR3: CASSYERGIADTQYF. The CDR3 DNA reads TGTGCCAGCAGTTACGAGCGGGGAATTGCAGATACGCAGTATTTT.

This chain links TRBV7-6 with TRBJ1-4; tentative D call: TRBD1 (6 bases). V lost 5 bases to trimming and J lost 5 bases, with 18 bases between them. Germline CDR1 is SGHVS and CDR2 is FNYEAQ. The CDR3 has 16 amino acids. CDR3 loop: CASSTSGRGRNEKLFF. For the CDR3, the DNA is TGTGCCAGCAGCACATCTGGGCGGGGGCGAAATGAAAAACTGTTTTTT.

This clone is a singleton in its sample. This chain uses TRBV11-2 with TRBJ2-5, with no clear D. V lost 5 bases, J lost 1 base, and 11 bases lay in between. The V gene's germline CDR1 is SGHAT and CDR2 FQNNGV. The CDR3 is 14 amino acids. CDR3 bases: TGTGCCAGCAGCATCCAAGCTTCCCAAGAGACCCAGTACTTC. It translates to CASSIQASQETQYF.

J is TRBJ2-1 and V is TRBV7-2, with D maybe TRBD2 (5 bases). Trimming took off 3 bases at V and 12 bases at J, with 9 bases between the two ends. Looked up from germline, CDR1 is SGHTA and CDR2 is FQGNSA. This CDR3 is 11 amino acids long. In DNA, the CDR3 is TGTGCCAGCAGCTTGGGAAGCGGGCAGTTCTTC. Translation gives CASSLGSGQFF.

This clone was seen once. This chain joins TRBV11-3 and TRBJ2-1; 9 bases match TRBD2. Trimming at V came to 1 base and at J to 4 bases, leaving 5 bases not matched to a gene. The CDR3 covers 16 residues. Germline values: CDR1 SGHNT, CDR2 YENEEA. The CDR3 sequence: CASSLGSSGSYNEQFF. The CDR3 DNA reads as TGTGCCAGCAGCTTAGGGAGTAGCGGGAGTTACAATGAGCAGTTCTTC.

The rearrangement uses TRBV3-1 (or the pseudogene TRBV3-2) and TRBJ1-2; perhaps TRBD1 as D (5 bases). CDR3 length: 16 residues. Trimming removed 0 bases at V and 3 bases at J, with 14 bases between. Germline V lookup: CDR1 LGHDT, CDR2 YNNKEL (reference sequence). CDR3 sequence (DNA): TGTGCCAGCAGCCAAGACGCCTACCCGACAGACTATGGCTACACCTTC. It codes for CASSQDAYPTDYGYTF.

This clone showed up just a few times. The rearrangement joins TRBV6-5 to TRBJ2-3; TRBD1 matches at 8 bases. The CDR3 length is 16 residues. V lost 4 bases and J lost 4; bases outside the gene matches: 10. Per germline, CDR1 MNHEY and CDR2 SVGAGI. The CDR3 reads CASSWGAGGVSDTQYF. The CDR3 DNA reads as TGTGCCAGCAGTTGGGGGGCAGGGGGCGTATCAGATACGCAGTATTTT.

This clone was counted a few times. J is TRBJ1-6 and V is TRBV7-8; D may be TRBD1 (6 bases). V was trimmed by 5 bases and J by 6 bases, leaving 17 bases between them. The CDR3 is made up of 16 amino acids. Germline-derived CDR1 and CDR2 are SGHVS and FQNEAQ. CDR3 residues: CASSTEGGGVNSPLHF. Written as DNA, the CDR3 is TGTGCCAGCAGCACCGAGGGGGGGGGCGTTAATTCACCCCTCCACTTT.

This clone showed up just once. The CDR3 DNA is TGTGCCAGCAGCGCAACGACTAGCTCCGAGCAGTACTTC. It is translated as CASSATTSSEQYF. V and J are TRBV11-3 and TRBJ2-7; 7 positions agree with TRBD2. The CDR3 sequence is 13 residues long. Germline loops: CDR1 SGHNT, CDR2 YENEEA. V trimming: 5 bases; J trimming: 6 bases; junction bases outside the gene matches: 7. The entire variable domain, with the rest obtained from reference TRBV11-3 and TRBJ2-7, is as follows: EAGVVQSPRYKIIEKKQPVAFWCNPISGHNTLYWYLQNLGQGPELLIRYENEEAVDDSQLPKDRFSAERLKGVDSTLKIQPAELGDSAVYLCASSATTSSEQYFGPGTRLTVT.

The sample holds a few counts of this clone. CDR3 region: CASSLKLLGYGYTF. DNA for the CDR3: TGTGCCAGCAGCCTAAAGCTCCTTGGCTATGGCTACACCTTC. The V call is TRBV3-1 (or the pseudogene TRBV3-2), the J call TRBJ1-2, with no clear D. V lost 4 bases and J 4 bases, leaving 13 bases between the germline ends. CDR1 is LGHDT and CDR2 is YNNKEL in the germline V gene (reference sequence). The CDR3 has 14 residues.

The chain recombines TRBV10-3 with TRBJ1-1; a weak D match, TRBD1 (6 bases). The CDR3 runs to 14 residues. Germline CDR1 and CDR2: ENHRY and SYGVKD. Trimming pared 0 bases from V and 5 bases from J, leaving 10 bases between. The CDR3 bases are TGTGCCATCAGTGAGTCGGGCAGGGGTACTGAAGCTTTCTTT. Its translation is CAISESGRGTEAFF.

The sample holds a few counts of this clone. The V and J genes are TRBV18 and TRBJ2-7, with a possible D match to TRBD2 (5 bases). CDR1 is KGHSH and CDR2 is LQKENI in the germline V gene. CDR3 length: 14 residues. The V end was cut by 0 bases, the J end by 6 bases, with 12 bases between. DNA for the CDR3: TGTGCCAGCTCACCACCTACACCGAGGGCCGAGCAGTACTTC. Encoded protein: CASSPPTPRAEQYF.

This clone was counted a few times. CDR3 sequence reads: CASSFHRATNYGYTF. In DNA, the CDR3 is TGTGCCAGCAGCTTCCACAGGGCCACTAACTATGGCTACACCTTC. V is TRBV7-8 and J is TRBJ1-2; D possibly corresponds to TRBD1 (6 bases). Germline loops: CDR1 SGHVS, CDR2 FQNEAQ. CDR3 length: 15 amino acids. The germline V and J ends were trimmed by 3 bases and 0 bases, with 11 bases remaining between them.

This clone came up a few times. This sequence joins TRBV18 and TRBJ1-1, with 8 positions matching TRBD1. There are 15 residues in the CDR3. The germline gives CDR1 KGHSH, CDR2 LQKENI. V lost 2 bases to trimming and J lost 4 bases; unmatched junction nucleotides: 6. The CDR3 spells CASSPTGQGGTEAFF. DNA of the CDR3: TGTGCCAGCTCACCAACAGGACAGGGTGGCACTGAAGCTTTCTTT.

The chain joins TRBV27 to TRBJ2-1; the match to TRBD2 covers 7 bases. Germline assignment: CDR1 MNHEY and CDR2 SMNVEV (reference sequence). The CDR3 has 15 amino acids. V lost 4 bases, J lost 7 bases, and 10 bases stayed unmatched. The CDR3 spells CASSSLGGGYNEQFF. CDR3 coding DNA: TGTGCCAGCAGTTCCCTGGGGGGAGGGTATAATGAGCAGTTCTTC.

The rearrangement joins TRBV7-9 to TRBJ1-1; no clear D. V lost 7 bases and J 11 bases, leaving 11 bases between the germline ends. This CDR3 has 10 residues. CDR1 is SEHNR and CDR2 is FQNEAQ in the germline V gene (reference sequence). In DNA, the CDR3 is TGTGCCAGCACCTCCTCTGCGGCTTTCTTT. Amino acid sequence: CASTSSAAFF.

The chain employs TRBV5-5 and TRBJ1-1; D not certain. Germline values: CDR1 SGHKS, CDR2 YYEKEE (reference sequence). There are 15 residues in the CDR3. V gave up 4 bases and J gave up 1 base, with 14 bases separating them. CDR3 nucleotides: TGTGCCAGCAGCCCCCCGAAGAGCGGGAACACTGAAGCTTTCTTT. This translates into CASSPPKSGNTEAFF. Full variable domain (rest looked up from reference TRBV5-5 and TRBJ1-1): DAGVTQSPTHLIKTRGQQVTLRCSPISGHKSVSWYQQVLGQGPQFIFQYYEKEERGRGNFPDRFSARQFPNYSSELNVNALLLGDSALYLCASSPPKSGNTEAFFGQGTRLTVV.

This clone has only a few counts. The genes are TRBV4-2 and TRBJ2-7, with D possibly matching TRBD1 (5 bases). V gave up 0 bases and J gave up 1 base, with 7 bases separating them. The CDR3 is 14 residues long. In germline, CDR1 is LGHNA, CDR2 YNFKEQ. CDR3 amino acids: CASSQDDSSYEQYF. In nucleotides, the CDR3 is TGTGCCAGCAGCCAAGATGACAGTTCCTACGAGCAGTACTTC.

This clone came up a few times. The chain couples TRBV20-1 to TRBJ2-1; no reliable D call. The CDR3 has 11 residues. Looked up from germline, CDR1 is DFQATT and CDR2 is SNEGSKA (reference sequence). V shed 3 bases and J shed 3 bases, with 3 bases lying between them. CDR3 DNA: TGCAGTGCTAGGAGCTACAATGAGCAGTTCTTC. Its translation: CSARSYNEQFF.

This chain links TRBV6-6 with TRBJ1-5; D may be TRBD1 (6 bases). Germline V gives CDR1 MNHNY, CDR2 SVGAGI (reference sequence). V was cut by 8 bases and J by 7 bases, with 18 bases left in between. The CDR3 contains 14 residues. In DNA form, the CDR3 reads TGTGCCAGCCTCCAAGTAGGGGGAAACCAGCCCCAGCATTTT. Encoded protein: CASLQVGGNQPQHF.